Following are 19 T cell receptor beta chains from one sample sequenced in a study of OX40 agonist ivuxolimab in advanced cancers. Some clones are missing from TCRdb's copy, which holds only in-frame ones; the method was immunoSEQ multiplex PCR. This sample has approximately 74,000 clones, with roughly 85% found just once. The sample was CD4+ or CD8+ T cells sorted from blood, taken in a trial of the OX40 agonist ivuxolimab. The source of these receptors is an adult with an advanced solid tumor such as melanoma, head and neck, liver or kidney cancer.

The genes are TRBV6-4 and TRBJ2-1, with D possibly matching TRBD2 (7 bases). Trimming took off 2 bases at V and 6 bases at J, with 17 bases between the two ends. The CDR3 runs to 16 residues. Germline V lookup: CDR1 MRHNA, CDR2 SNTAGT. The CDR3 sequence: CASSDKGGAGRNEQFF. In DNA, the CDR3 is TGTGCCAGCAGTGACAAAGGGGGGGCGGGTCGCAATGAGCAGTTCTTC.

The chain is built from TRBV9 and TRBJ1-1; the match to TRBD1 covers 12 bases. V lost 5 bases to trimming and J lost 1 base; unmatched junction nucleotides: 6. Per the germline V gene, CDR1 is SGDLS and CDR2 is YYNGEE. CDR3 length: 16 residues. For the CDR3, the DNA is TGTGCCAGCAGGCCGGGACAGGGGGCCGGGAACACTGAAGCTTTCTTT. It yields the protein CASRPGQGAGNTEAFF.

This clone was seen only a few times. V is TRBV5-8 and J is TRBJ2-5; unclear D gene. There are 11 residues in the CDR3. Between the trimmed V and J ends, which lost 5 bases and 4 bases, there was a span of 6 bases. Looked up from germline, CDR1 is SGHTS and CDR2 is YDEGEE. This CDR3 is CASSRIETQYF. The CDR3, as DNA: TGTGCCAGCAGTAGAATAGAGACCCAGTACTTC.

V and J are TRBV5-3 and TRBJ2-1; TRBD1 or TRBD2 may be the D gene (5 bases each). TRBV5-3 is placed among ORFs of uncertain function. V was shortened by 7 bases and J by 8 bases, with 19 bases between the two germline ends. The CDR3 loop spans 14 amino acids. CDR3 sequence (DNA): TGTGCCAGACCTTCCGGGGTGGGGCGCGATGAGCAGTTCTTC. This codes for CARPSGVGRDEQFF.

A note on this clone: Other DNA sequences within the sample encode an identical CDR3. The chain joins TRBV19 to TRBJ1-1; perhaps TRBD1 as D (6 bases). The CDR3 is made up of 14 amino acids. Trimming pared 2 bases from V and 3 bases from J, leaving 10 bases between. Germline CDR1 is LNHDA and CDR2 is SQIVND (reference sequence). CDR3 nucleotides: TGTGCCAGTAGTATATGGGGGCTTGACACTGAAGCTTTCTTT. Its protein is CASSIWGLDTEAFF.

V usage is TRBV6-1 and J usage is TRBJ2-3; D unresolved. CDR1 is MNHNS, CDR2 SASEGT, per germline. Trimming removed 6 bases at V and 1 base at J, with 14 bases between. The CDR3 has 15 residues. CDR3 nucleotide sequence: TGTGCCAGCAGGGAAAGAATTGGGGGCACAGATACGCAGTATTTT. Translating it yields CASRERIGGTDTQYF.

The chain joins TRBV7-2 to TRBJ2-7; 7 bases match TRBD1. J lost 9 bases, V lost 5 bases, and 10 bases had no gene match. The CDR3 totals 13 residues. The germline gives CDR1 SGHTA, CDR2 FQGNSA. The CDR3 here is CASSQQTGSVQYF. CDR3 DNA sequence: TGTGCCAGCAGCCAGCAGACAGGGAGCGTGCAGTACTTC.

This chain joins TRBV10-3 and TRBJ2-7; tentative D call: TRBD1 (6 bases). Trimming pared 0 bases from V and 1 base from J, leaving 7 bases between. The germline V gene has CDR1 ENHRY and CDR2 SYGVKD. CDR3 length: 14 amino acids. CDR3 residues: CAISESQGSYEQYF. The CDR3 nucleotides are TGTGCCATCAGTGAGTCCCAGGGGTCCTACGAGCAGTACTTC.

This sequence joins TRBV7-3 and TRBJ2-3, with D possibly being TRBD1 (6 bases). V lost 2 bases, J lost 0 bases, and 9 bases lay in between. Per the germline V gene, CDR1 is SGHTA and CDR2 is FQGTGA. CDR3 length: 15 amino acids. The CDR3 region has the DNA TGTGCCAGCAGCTTAGGGGACATAAGCACAGATACGCAGTATTTT. Its translation is CASSLGDISTDTQYF.

The rearrangement links TRBV27 to TRBJ2-3, with D unclear. V was cut by 5 bases and J by 2 bases, with 2 bases left in between. CDR1 and CDR2 (germline): MNHEY, SMNVEV (reference sequence). CDR3 length: 11 residues. The CDR3 DNA reads as TGTGCCAGCAGTGACACAGATACGCAGTATTTT. It yields the protein CASSDTDTQYF.

J is TRBJ2-1 and V is TRBV25-1; D ambiguous. V shed 1 base and J shed 1 base, with 11 bases lying between them. Per germline, CDR1 MGHDK and CDR2 SYGVNS. This CDR3 spans 16 amino acids. The CDR3 here is CASSESGRLSYNEQFF. The CDR3 DNA is TGTGCCAGCAGTGAATCCGGTCGTCTATCCTACAATGAGCAGTTCTTC.

V is TRBV5-8 and J is TRBJ1-5; D gene unclear. V was trimmed by 6 bases and J by 9 bases, leaving 16 bases between them. Germline-derived CDR1 and CDR2 are SGHTS and YDEGEE. The CDR3 totals 13 residues. CDR3 sequence (DNA): TGTGCCAGCACCTCCAACCCCTTTAGGCCCCAGCATTTT. This translates into CASTSNPFRPQHF.

This clone came up once. The chain recombines TRBV5-1 with TRBJ2-1; D remains ambiguous. This CDR3 region has 17 residues. The germline V and J ends were trimmed by 2 bases and 0 bases, with 15 bases remaining between them. The V gene's germline CDR1 is SGHRS and CDR2 YFSETQ. The CDR3: CASSLIPTGSSYNEQFF. The CDR3 nucleotides are TGCGCCAGCAGCTTAATCCCGACGGGTAGCTCCTACAATGAGCAGTTCTTC. Filled out from reference TRBV5-1 and TRBJ2-1, the complete variable domain reads KAGVTQTPRYLIKTRGQQVTLSCSPISGHRSVSWYQQTPGQGLQFLFEYFSETQRNKGNFPGRFSGRQFSNSRSEMNVSTLELGDSALYLCASSLIPTGSSYNEQFFGPGTRLTVL.

The chain has TRBV19 and TRBJ1-2; unclear D gene. V was shortened by 4 bases and J by 4 bases, with 19 bases between the two germline ends. Looked up from germline, CDR1 is LNHDA and CDR2 is SQIVND (reference sequence). This CDR3 has 16 amino acids. CDR3 residues: CASSTATASLIYGYTF. CDR3 DNA sequence: TGTGCCAGTAGTACTGCCACAGCCTCTCTTATCTATGGCTACACCTTC.

The chain couples TRBV19 to TRBJ1-1; the match to TRBD1 covers 9 bases. Germline-derived CDR1 and CDR2 are LNHDA and SQIVND (reference sequence). CDR3 length: 13 amino acids. V gave up 4 bases and J gave up 3 bases; unmatched junction bases: 0. The CDR3 spells CASSRDRDTEAFF. DNA of the CDR3: TGTGCCAGTAGTAGGGACAGGGACACTGAAGCTTTCTTT.

The V call is TRBV5-1, the J call TRBJ2-5; either TRBD1 or TRBD2 may fit D (6 bases each). The CDR3 covers 16 residues. V lost 4 bases, J lost 3 bases, and 19 bases lay in between. The germline gives CDR1 SGHRS, CDR2 YFSETQ. In DNA form, the CDR3 reads TGCGCCAGCAGCGCCAAAACAGGAGGGGGGAAAGAGACCCAGTACTTC. Translated, it gives CASSAKTGGGKETQYF.

The rearrangement uses TRBV6-1 and TRBJ2-5; perhaps D is TRBD1 or TRBD2 (5 bases each). The germline CDR1 and CDR2 sequences are MNHNS and SASEGT. The ends were cut back, 7 bases at V and 5 bases at J, with 8 bases in the middle. The CDR3 loop spans 11 amino acids. CDR3 amino acids: CASTWGETQYF. As DNA, the CDR3 is TGTGCCAGCACCTGGGGGGAGACCCAGTACTTC.

This sequence joins TRBV5-1 and TRBJ2-1; the D gene is possibly TRBD2 (7 bases). This CDR3 contains 16 residues. Trimming took off 2 bases at V and 7 bases at J, with 19 bases between the two ends. The germline V gene has CDR1 SGHRS and CDR2 YFSETQ. This CDR3 is CASSFDRAKGGNEQFF. The CDR3 DNA follows: TGCGCCAGCAGCTTCGACCGGGCTAAGGGGGGGAATGAGCAGTTCTTC.

The chain links TRBV6-6 to TRBJ2-2; the D is unclear. Germline assignment: CDR1 MNHNY and CDR2 SVGAGI (reference sequence). V lost 5 bases to trimming and J lost 3 bases, with 4 bases between them. The CDR3 is 12 amino acids. The CDR3 region is CASSTYTGELFF. DNA of the CDR3: TGTGCCAGCAGTACATACACCGGGGAGCTGTTTTTT.